These T cell receptor beta chains were read from a single sample in a study of blood T cell repertoires in COVID-19. Profiled with immunoSEQ multiplex PCR; TCRdb holds only in-frame clones, not every one. The sample shows roughly 230,000 clones, roughly 84% of them seen only once. Sequenced sample: PBMCs or T cells enriched from blood (not recorded which). The receptor set was obtained from a woman aged 50 to 60 who had been exposed to COVID-19. The CDR3 runs from the conserved cysteine through the conserved F or W. The order of the fields is J gene, D gene, V gene, clone size, CDR3 protein, CDR3 DNA. The D gene is left open where the match is weak. For some rows the clone size is stated as once, few or many, or as a class when expanded; others skip it.

J gene: TRBJ1-5
D gene: TRBD1
V gene: TRBV18
clone size: NA
CDR3 protein: CASSHEGTVSNQPQHF
CDR3 DNA: TGTGCCAGCTCACACGAAGGGACAGTTAGCAATCAGCCCCAGCATTTT

J gene: TRBJ2-1
D gene: TRBD2
V gene: TRBV7-2
clone size: few
CDR3 protein: CASSPGTSHSYNEQFF
CDR3 DNA: TGTGCCAGCAGCCCTGGGACTAGCCACTCCTACAATGAGCAGTTCTTC

J gene: TRBJ2-5
D gene: TRBD2
V gene: TRBV29-1
clone size: NA
CDR3 protein: CSAPLAGYQETQYF
CDR3 DNA: TGCAGCGCTCCACTAGCGGGGTACCAAGAGACCCAGTACTTC

J gene: TRBJ1-2
D gene: NA
V gene: TRBV6-1
clone size: once
CDR3 protein: CASSEPGYGYTF
CDR3 DNA: TGTGCCAGCAGTGAACCAGGCTATGGCTACACCTTC

J gene: TRBJ1-4
D gene: TRBD1
V gene: TRBV12-5
clone size: few
CDR3 protein: CASGSLDRVWEKLFF
CDR3 DNA: TGTGCTAGTGGTTCACTTGACAGGGTATGGGAAAAACTGTTTTTT

J gene: TRBJ2-2
D gene: NA
V gene: TRBV25-1
clone size: NA
CDR3 protein: CASSEPAANTGELFF
CDR3 DNA: TGTGCCAGCAGTGAACCAGCGGCGAACACCGGGGAGCTGTTTTTT

J gene: TRBJ1-5
D gene: NA
V gene: TRBV6-2/TRBV6-3
clone size: many
CDR3 protein: CASSSLAEGTQPQHF
CDR3 DNA: TGTGCCAGCAGTTCCCTAGCTGAGGGAACACAGCCCCAGCATTTT

J gene: TRBJ2-5
D gene: NA
V gene: TRBV5-6
clone size: NA
CDR3 protein: CASSLDLPGTQYF
CDR3 DNA: TGTGCCAGCAGCTTAGACCTTCCGGGGACCCAGTACTTC

J gene: TRBJ1-2
D gene: NA
V gene: TRBV5-4
clone size: NA
CDR3 protein: CASSQTDYGYTF
CDR3 DNA: TGTGCCAGCAGCCAAACGGACTATGGCTACACCTTC

J gene: TRBJ2-3
D gene: NA
V gene: TRBV5-4
clone size: NA
CDR3 protein: CASSLGPGTDTQYF
CDR3 DNA: TGTGCCAGCAGCCTCGGACCGGGGACAGATACGCAGTATTTT

J gene: TRBJ2-7
D gene: NA
V gene: TRBV7-9
clone size: NA
CDR3 protein: CASSFQNGAYEQYF
CDR3 DNA: TGTGCCAGCAGCTTCCAGAATGGAGCGTACGAGCAGTACTTC

J gene: TRBJ1-6
D gene: NA
V gene: TRBV7-2
clone size: NA
CDR3 protein: CASSLVLGPLHF
CDR3 DNA: TGTGCCAGCAGCTTGGTCCTCGGGCCCCTCCACTTT

J gene: TRBJ2-7
D gene: TRBD2
V gene: TRBV19
clone size: NA
CDR3 protein: CASSPTGAGGASYEQYF
CDR3 DNA: TGTGCCAGTAGTCCGACGGGTGCGGGGGGCGCCTCCTACGAGCAGTACTTC

J gene: TRBJ1-1
D gene: TRBD1
V gene: TRBV19
clone size: NA
CDR3 protein: CASSLWTGKGSEAFF
CDR3 DNA: TGTGCCAGTAGTCTTTGGACAGGGAAGGGTAGTGAAGCTTTCTTT

J gene: TRBJ2-5
D gene: NA
V gene: TRBV4-1
clone size: NA
CDR3 protein: CASSQDPGRETQYF
CDR3 DNA: TGCGCCAGCAGCCAAGATCCAGGCAGGGAGACCCAGTACTTC

J gene: TRBJ2-3
D gene: TRBD1
V gene: TRBV9
clone size: NA
CDR3 protein: CASSPEWGQQTQYF
CDR3 DNA: TGTGCCAGCAGTCCTGAGTGGGGACAGCAAACGCAGTATTTT

J gene: TRBJ1-3
D gene: NA
V gene: TRBV2
clone size: NA
CDR3 protein: CASRRQGGNTIYF
CDR3 DNA: TGTGCCAGCAGGCGGCAGGGAGGAAACACCATATATTTT

J gene: TRBJ1-1
D gene: NA
V gene: TRBV7-2
clone size: NA
CDR3 protein: CASSWKSGGNTEAFF
CDR3 DNA: TGTGCCAGCAGCTGGAAATCCGGGGGGAACACTGAAGCTTTCTTT

J gene: TRBJ1-6
D gene: NA
V gene: TRBV11-2
clone size: once
CDR3 protein: CASSPMGGLGNSPLHF
CDR3 DNA: TGTGCCAGCAGCCCGATGGGGGGTCTTGGTAATTCACCCCTCCACTTT

J gene: TRBJ1-2
D gene: TRBD1
V gene: TRBV24-1
clone size: NA
CDR3 protein: CATSDRQGNTGYTF
CDR3 DNA: TGTGCCACCAGTGACAGACAGGGGAATACTGGCTACACCTTC

J gene: TRBJ1-1
D gene: NA
V gene: TRBV7-9
clone size: NA
CDR3 protein: CASSSNVDGVTEAFF
CDR3 DNA: TGTGCCAGCAGCTCCAACGTCGACGGAGTCACTGAAGCTTTCTTT

J gene: TRBJ1-5
D gene: NA
V gene: TRBV5-6
clone size: NA
CDR3 protein: CASSLRGVSNQPQHF
CDR3 DNA: TGTGCCAGCAGCTTGCGCGGGGTTAGCAATCAGCCCCAGCATTTT

J gene: TRBJ2-5
D gene: TRBD2
V gene: TRBV5-1
clone size: NA
CDR3 protein: CASSSTFSGGALMVPQYF
CDR3 DNA: TGCGCCAGCAGCTCAACCTTTAGCGGGGGGGCCCTAATGGTCCCCCAGTACTTC

J gene: TRBJ1-1
D gene: NA
V gene: TRBV6-6
clone size: NA
CDR3 protein: CASNAVAKTEAFF
CDR3 DNA: TGTGCCAGCAATGCAGTGGCAAAAACTGAAGCTTTCTTT

J gene: TRBJ2-6
D gene: NA
V gene: TRBV10-3
clone size: few
CDR3 protein: CAISESGVSGANVLTF
CDR3 DNA: TGTGCCATCAGTGAGTCAGGGGTTTCTGGGGCCAACGTCCTGACTTTC

J gene: TRBJ2-5
D gene: TRBD1
V gene: TRBV6-1
clone size: NA
CDR3 protein: CASSEALGGGQETQYF
CDR3 DNA: TGTGCCAGCAGTGAAGCGCTAGGGGGCGGACAAGAGACCCAGTACTTC

J gene: TRBJ1-1
D gene: NA
V gene: TRBV20-1
clone size: once
CDR3 protein: CSASSRAPTEAFF
CDR3 DNA: TGCAGTGCTAGTAGCAGGGCGCCCACTGAAGCTTTCTTT

J gene: TRBJ1-2
D gene: NA
V gene: TRBV6-4
clone size: NA
CDR3 protein: CASSDSPQGIDGYTF
CDR3 DNA: TGTGCCAGCAGTGACTCCCCGCAGGGGATAGATGGCTACACCTTC

J gene: TRBJ1-2
D gene: NA
V gene: TRBV30
clone size: NA
CDR3 protein: CAWSVHKNYGYTF
CDR3 DNA: TGTGCCTGGAGTGTCCACAAAAACTATGGCTACACCTTC

J gene: TRBJ1-5
D gene: NA
V gene: TRBV5-6
clone size: NA
CDR3 protein: CASSFGYSNQPQHF
CDR3 DNA: TGTGCCAGCAGCTTCGGGTATAGCAATCAGCCCCAGCATTTT

J gene: TRBJ1-1
D gene: TRBD1
V gene: TRBV6-1
clone size: NA
CDR3 protein: CASSEDRGRRNTEAFF
CDR3 DNA: TGTGCCAGCAGTGAGGACAGGGGGCGGAGGAACACTGAAGCTTTCTTT

J gene: TRBJ1-1
D gene: TRBD1
V gene: TRBV11-2
clone size: NA
CDR3 protein: CASSLSTGVNTEAFF
CDR3 DNA: TGTGCCAGCAGCTTAAGCACAGGGGTGAACACTGAAGCTTTCTTT

J gene: TRBJ2-3
D gene: NA
V gene: TRBV7-2
clone size: NA
CDR3 protein: CASSLDTSPTDTQYF
CDR3 DNA: TGTGCCAGCAGCTTAGATACTAGCCCCACAGATACGCAGTATTTT

J gene: TRBJ1-2
D gene: NA
V gene: TRBV19
clone size: NA
CDR3 protein: CASSTQGRSTNYGYTF
CDR3 DNA: TGTGCCAGTAGTACACAGGGAAGGTCGACTAACTATGGCTACACCTTC

J gene: TRBJ2-7
D gene: NA
V gene: TRBV11-2
clone size: NA
CDR3 protein: CASTNAGGRTDEQYF
CDR3 DNA: TGTGCCAGCACCAACGCAGGAGGCAGGACGGACGAGCAGTACTTC

J gene: TRBJ2-7
D gene: TRBD2
V gene: TRBV28
clone size: NA
CDR3 protein: CASSPTSGAQYEQYF
CDR3 DNA: TGTGCCAGCAGTCCGACTAGCGGGGCGCAATACGAGCAGTACTTC

J gene: TRBJ1-2
D gene: TRBD1
V gene: TRBV7-2
clone size: NA
CDR3 protein: CASSLQSGQGRHGYTF
CDR3 DNA: TGTGCCAGCAGCTTGCAGTCGGGACAGGGGCGACATGGCTACACCTTC

J gene: TRBJ1-3
D gene: TRBD1
V gene: TRBV25-1
clone size: NA
CDR3 protein: CASSWGTAPRGSGNTIYF
CDR3 DNA: TGTGCCAGCAGTTGGGGGACAGCCCCGCGTGGCTCTGGAAACACCATATATTTT

J gene: TRBJ2-2
D gene: TRBD1
V gene: TRBV10-1
clone size: NA
CDR3 protein: CASSEQGAVGELFF
CDR3 DNA: TGCGCCAGCAGTGAACAGGGGGCAGTCGGGGAGCTGTTTTTT

J gene: TRBJ2-4
D gene: NA
V gene: TRBV5-6
clone size: NA
CDR3 protein: CASSLGQAKNIQYF
CDR3 DNA: TGTGCCAGCAGCTTGGGGCAGGCCAAAAACATTCAGTACTTC

J gene: TRBJ1-5
D gene: NA
V gene: TRBV7-2
clone size: NA
CDR3 protein: CASSSADLGSNQPQHF
CDR3 DNA: TGTGCCAGCAGCTCAGCGGATCTCGGGAGCAATCAGCCCCAGCATTTT

J gene: TRBJ1-1
D gene: NA
V gene: TRBV28
clone size: NA
CDR3 protein: CASSIQVTEAFF
CDR3 DNA: TGTGCCAGCAGTATCCAGGTCACTGAAGCTTTCTTT

J gene: TRBJ1-3
D gene: NA
V gene: TRBV29-1
clone size: NA
CDR3 protein: CSVGSEFGNTIYF
CDR3 DNA: TGCAGCGTTGGATCGGAGTTCGGAAACACCATATATTTT

J gene: TRBJ2-1
D gene: NA
V gene: TRBV5-1
clone size: NA
CDR3 protein: CASSLGGGASYNEQFF
CDR3 DNA: TGCGCCAGCAGCTTGGGTGGGGGGGCTTCCTACAATGAGCAGTTCTTC

J gene: TRBJ2-5
D gene: NA
V gene: TRBV21-1
clone size: NA
CDR3 protein: CASSNTGTAVLSGETQYF
CDR3 DNA: TGTGCCAGCAGCAATACCGGGACAGCGGTACTATCCGGAGAGACCCAGTACTTC

J gene: TRBJ1-5
D gene: NA
V gene: TRBV12-3/TRBV12-4
clone size: NA
CDR3 protein: CASSSQGKPQHF
CDR3 DNA: TGTGCCAGCAGCTCGCAGGGAAAGCCCCAGCATTTT

J gene: TRBJ2-3
D gene: NA
V gene: TRBV7-8
clone size: NA
CDR3 protein: CASSLEGTDTQYF
CDR3 DNA: TGTGCCAGCAGCTTAGAGGGGACAGATACGCAGTATTTT

J gene: TRBJ1-2
D gene: NA
V gene: TRBV2
clone size: NA
CDR3 protein: CASTQGPNDYGYTF
CDR3 DNA: TGTGCCAGCACACAGGGTCCGAATGACTATGGCTACACCTTC

J gene: TRBJ1-3
D gene: NA
V gene: TRBV13
clone size: NA
CDR3 protein: CASTKRGYGNTIYF
CDR3 DNA: TGTGCCAGCACTAAACGGGGATACGGAAACACCATATATTTT

J gene: TRBJ1-1
D gene: NA
V gene: TRBV12-3/TRBV12-4
clone size: NA
CDR3 protein: CASTRSQAAFF
CDR3 DNA: TGTGCCAGCACCCGGTCCCAGGCTGCTTTCTTT

J gene: TRBJ2-1
D gene: NA
V gene: TRBV7-2
clone size: few
CDR3 protein: CASSLAPLNEQFF
CDR3 DNA: TGTGCCAGCAGCTTAGCCCCCCTAAATGAGCAGTTCTTC

J gene: TRBJ1-5
D gene: TRBD1
V gene: TRBV7-3
clone size: NA
CDR3 protein: CASSSPFGRGGQPQHF
CDR3 DNA: TGTGCCAGCAGCTCACCCTTTGGACGAGGGGGCCAGCCCCAGCATTTT

J gene: TRBJ2-1
D gene: TRBD1
V gene: TRBV7-2
clone size: NA
CDR3 protein: CASSFEGQGQQFF
CDR3 DNA: TGTGCCAGCAGCTTCGAGGGACAGGGGCAGCAGTTCTTC

J gene: TRBJ1-2
D gene: NA
V gene: TRBV5-1
clone size: NA
CDR3 protein: CASSLAGSLGYTF
CDR3 DNA: TGCGCCAGCAGCTTGGCCGGGTCCCTCGGCTACACCTTC

J gene: TRBJ2-7
D gene: TRBD1
V gene: TRBV5-1
clone size: NA
CDR3 protein: CASSFRQGLYEQYF
CDR3 DNA: TGCGCCAGCAGCTTTAGACAGGGCCTCTACGAGCAGTACTTC